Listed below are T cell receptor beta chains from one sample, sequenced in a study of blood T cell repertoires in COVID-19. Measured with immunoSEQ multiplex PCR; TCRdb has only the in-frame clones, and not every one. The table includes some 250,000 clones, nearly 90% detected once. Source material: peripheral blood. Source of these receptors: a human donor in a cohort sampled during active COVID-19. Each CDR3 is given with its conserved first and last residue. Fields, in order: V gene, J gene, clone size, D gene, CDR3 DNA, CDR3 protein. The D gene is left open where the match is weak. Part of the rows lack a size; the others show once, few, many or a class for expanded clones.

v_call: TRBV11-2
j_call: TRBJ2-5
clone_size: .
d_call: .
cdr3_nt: TGTGCCAGCAGCTTATTACTAGGGTCAGAGACCCAGTACTTC
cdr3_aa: CASSLLLGSETQYF

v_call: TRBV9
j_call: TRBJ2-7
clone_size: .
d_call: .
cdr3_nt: TGTGCCAGCAGCCCCGCAGGGCTGTACGAGCAGTACTTC
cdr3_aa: CASSPAGLYEQYF

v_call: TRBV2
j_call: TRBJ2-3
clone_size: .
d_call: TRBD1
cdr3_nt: TGTGCCAGCACTGGACAGGGTTATCAAGATACGCAGTATTTT
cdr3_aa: CASTGQGYQDTQYF

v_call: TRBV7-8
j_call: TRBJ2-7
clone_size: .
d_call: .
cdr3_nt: TGTGCCAGCAGCGGAGGACACAACGAGCAGTACTTC
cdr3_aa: CASSGGHNEQYF

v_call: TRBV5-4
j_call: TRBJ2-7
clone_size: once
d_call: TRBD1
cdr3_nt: TGTGCCAGCAGCTTGGCGGACAGGTACGAGCAGTACTTC
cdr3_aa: CASSLADRYEQYF

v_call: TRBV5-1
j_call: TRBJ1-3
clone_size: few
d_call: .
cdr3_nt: TGCGCCAGCAGCCCAGGCCCCCGTGGAAACACCATATATTTT
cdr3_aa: CASSPGPRGNTIYF

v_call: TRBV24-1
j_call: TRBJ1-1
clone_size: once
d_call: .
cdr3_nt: TGTGCCACCTCCCTGGGGGGGGACACTGAAGCTTTCTTT
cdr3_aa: CATSLGGDTEAFF

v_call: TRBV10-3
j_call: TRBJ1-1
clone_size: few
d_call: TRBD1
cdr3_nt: TGTGCCATCAGGGTAACAGGGGTCTCGAGCACTGAAGCTTTCTTT
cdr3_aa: CAIRVTGVSSTEAFF

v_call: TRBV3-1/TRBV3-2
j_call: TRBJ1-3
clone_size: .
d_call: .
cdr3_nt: TGTGCCAGCAGCCACTACGGGGTGGGAAACACCATATATTTT
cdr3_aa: CASSHYGVGNTIYF

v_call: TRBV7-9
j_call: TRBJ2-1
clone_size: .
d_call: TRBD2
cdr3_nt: TGTGCCAGCAGCTTAATTGGCGGGAGCCCCTACAATGAGCAGTTCTTC
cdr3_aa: CASSLIGGSPYNEQFF

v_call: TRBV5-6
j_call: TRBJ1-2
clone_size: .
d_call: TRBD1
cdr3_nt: TGTGCCAGCAGCTGGACAGGCCAAGGGACCTTC
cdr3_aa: CASSWTGQGTF

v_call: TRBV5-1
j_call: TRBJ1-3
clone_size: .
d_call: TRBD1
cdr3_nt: TGCGCCAGCAGCTTTCGAACAGGGGGCGAAGGAAACACCATATATTTT
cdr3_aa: CASSFRTGGEGNTIYF

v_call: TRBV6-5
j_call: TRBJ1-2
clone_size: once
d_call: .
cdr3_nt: TGTGCCAGCACCGAGGAGGACTGGGCCGGCTACACCTTC
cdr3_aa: CASTEEDWAGYTF

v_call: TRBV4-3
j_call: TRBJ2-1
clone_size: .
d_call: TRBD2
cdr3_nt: TGCGCCAGCAGCCAAGAGGCCCGGGGGGAAGCCTGGAGTGAGCAGTTCTTC
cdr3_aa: CASSQEARGEAWSEQFF

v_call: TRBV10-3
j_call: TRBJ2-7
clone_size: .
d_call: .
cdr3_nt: TGTGCCATCAGTGAGTCTGCTAGCTACTACGAGCAGTACTTC
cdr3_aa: CAISESASYYEQYF

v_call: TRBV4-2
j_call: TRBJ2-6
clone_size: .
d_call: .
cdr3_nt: TGTGCCAGCAGCCAACTCCAGGGGGGACGATTCTCTGGGGCCAACGTCCTGACTTTC
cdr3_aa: CASSQLQGGRFSGANVLTF

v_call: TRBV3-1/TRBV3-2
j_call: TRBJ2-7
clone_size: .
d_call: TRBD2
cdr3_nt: TGTGCCAGCAGCCAAGGCGGCGGGGGGGCCTACGAGCAGTACTTC
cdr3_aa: CASSQGGGGAYEQYF

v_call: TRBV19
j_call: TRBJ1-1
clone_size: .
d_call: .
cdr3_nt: TGTGCCAGTAGTATAGGGGCACACGGAGCTTTCTTT
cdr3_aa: CASSIGAHGAFF

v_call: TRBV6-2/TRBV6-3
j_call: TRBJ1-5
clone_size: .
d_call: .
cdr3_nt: TGTGCCAGCAGTTACTCGGTGGATGGCATGTTCAGGGGCAATCAGCCCCAGCATTTT
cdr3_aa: CASSYSVDGMFRGNQPQHF

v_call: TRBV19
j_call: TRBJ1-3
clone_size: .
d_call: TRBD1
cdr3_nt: TGTGCCAGTAGCACCCGACCACCAAACAGGGGGCTATACTCTGGAAACACCATATATTTT
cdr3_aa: CASSTRPPNRGLYSGNTIYF

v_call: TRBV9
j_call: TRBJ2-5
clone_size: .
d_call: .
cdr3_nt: TGTGCCAGCAGCGTAGCGGACAGCGAAGAGACCCAGTACTTC
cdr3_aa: CASSVADSEETQYF

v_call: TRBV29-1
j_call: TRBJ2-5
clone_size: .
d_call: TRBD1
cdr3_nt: TGCAGCGTGAAGCAGACCCAAACAGGGGTAGAGACCCAGTACTTC
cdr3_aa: CSVKQTQTGVETQYF

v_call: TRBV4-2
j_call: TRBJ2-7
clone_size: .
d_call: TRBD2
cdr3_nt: TGTGCCAGCAGCCAGCAAACCGGGACTAGCGTCACCTACGAGCAGTACTTC
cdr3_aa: CASSQQTGTSVTYEQYF

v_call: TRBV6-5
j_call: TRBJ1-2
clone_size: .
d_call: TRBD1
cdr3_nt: TGTGCCAGCAGGAAGACAGGGAGGCACTATGGCTACACCTTC
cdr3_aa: CASRKTGRHYGYTF

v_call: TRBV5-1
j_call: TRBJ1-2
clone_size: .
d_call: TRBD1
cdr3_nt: TGCGCCAGCAGCTCCGGACAGGGCGGCTACACCTTC
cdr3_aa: CASSSGQGGYTF

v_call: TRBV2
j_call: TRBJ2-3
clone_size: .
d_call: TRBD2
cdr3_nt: TGTGCCGCTAGGCCAGACATAGCGGGGATCGGCACAGATACGCAGTATTTT
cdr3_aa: CAARPDIAGIGTDTQYF

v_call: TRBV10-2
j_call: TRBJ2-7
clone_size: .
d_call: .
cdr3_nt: TGCGCCACCCGAGGGGTCTGGGGAGGCTCCTACGAGCAGTACTTC
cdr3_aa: CATRGVWGGSYEQYF

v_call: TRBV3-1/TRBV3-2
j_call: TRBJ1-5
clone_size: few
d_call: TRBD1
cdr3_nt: TGTGCCAGCAGCCAAGACCTGCACCAAACAGGGGCCCAGCATTTT
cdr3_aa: CASSQDLHQTGAQHF

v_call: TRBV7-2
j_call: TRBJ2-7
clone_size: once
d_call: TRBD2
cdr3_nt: TGTGCCAGCAGCCTCGGGGGGGGACTTGGCTACGAGCAGTACTTC
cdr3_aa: CASSLGGGLGYEQYF

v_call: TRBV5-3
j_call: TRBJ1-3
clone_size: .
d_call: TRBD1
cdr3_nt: TGTGCCAGAAGCTTGGCCTGGCAGGGGGCGCAGAGGATCGGGGACACCATATATTTT
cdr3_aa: CARSLAWQGAQRIGDTIYF

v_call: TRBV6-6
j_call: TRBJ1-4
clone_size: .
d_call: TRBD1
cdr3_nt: TGTGCCAGCAGTTGGACAGGGATTATTGAAAAACTGTTTTTT
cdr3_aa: CASSWTGIIEKLFF

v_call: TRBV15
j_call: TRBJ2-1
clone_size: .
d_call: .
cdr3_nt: TGTGCCACCAGCAGAGACAGCGGCACCTACAATGAGCAGTTCTTC
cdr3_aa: CATSRDSGTYNEQFF

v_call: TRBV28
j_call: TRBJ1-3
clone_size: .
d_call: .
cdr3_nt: TGTGCCAGCAGCCCCGGGGTCTTGCGGGGAAACACCATATATTTT
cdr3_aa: CASSPGVLRGNTIYF

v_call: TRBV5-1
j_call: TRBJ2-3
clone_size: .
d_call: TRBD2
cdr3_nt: TGCGCCAGCAGCCTAGCGGGGGGTTCAGCAGATACGCAGTATTTT
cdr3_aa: CASSLAGGSADTQYF

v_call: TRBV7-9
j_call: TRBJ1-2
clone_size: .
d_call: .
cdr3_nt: TGTGCCAGCAGCCCCGGGGGGGGAACTAACTATGGCTACACCTTC
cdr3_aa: CASSPGGGTNYGYTF

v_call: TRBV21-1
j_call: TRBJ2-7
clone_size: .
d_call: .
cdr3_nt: TGTGCCAGCAGCAACTCCAGGGGTGTCCACGAGCAGTACTTC
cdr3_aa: CASSNSRGVHEQYF

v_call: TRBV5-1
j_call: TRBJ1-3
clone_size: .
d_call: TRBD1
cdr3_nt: TGCGCCAGCAGCTGGGGGACAGGGGAAACATGGTCTGGAAACACCATATATTTT
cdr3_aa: CASSWGTGETWSGNTIYF

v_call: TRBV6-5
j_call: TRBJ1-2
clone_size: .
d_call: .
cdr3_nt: TGTGCCAGCAGTTACTCGATGAGGGAATATGGCTACACCTTC
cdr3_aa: CASSYSMREYGYTF

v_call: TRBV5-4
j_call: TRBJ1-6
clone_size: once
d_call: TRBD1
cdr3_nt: TGTGCCAGCAGCCCCGGACAGGGTACTTCACCCCTCCACTTT
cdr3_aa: CASSPGQGTSPLHF

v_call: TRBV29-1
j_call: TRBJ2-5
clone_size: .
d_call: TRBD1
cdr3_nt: TGCAGCGTTGAAAAATTACAGGGGGCTGGCGAGACCCAGTACTTC
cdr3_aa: CSVEKLQGAGETQYF

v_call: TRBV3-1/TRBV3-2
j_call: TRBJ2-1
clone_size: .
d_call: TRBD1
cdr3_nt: TGTGCCAGCAGCCACCTACAGGGGGCGCGGCGCAATGAGCAGTTCTTC
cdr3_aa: CASSHLQGARRNEQFF